This record covers a single T cell receptor (beta chain). The CDR3 covers 14 residues. The germline V gene encodes CDR1 LNHDA and CDR2 SQIVND (reference sequence). Trimming shortened V by 6 bases and J by 3 bases, and 14 bases separated the two germline ends. The data stem from a study of CD8 T cells in Susac syndrome. TEMRA cells were FACS-enriched, with CD8+ and CD4+ T cells isolated negatively. The RNA, roughly 0.5 to 1 ug, was put through reverse transcription using random hexamers. Across 54 Vbeta and 13 Jbeta, immunoSEQ multiplex PCR amplified TCR beta CDR3. Each CDR3 protein is one row after TCRdb ran MiXCR on the immunoSEQ multiplex PCR reads. The sample comprises roughly 150,000 distinct CDR3 sequences, around 93% of which are singletons, and 0.13% rests with the top ten.

The source of this sequence is a human donor in good health. The sample comprised CD4+ T cells from PBMCs. J is TRBJ2-5 and V is TRBV19; D unresolved. CDR3: CASSPARAEETQYF. The CDR3 nucleotides read TGTGCCAGTAGCCCTGCACGCGCGGAAGAGACCCAGTACTTC. Drawing the rest from reference TRBV19 and TRBJ2-5, the complete variable domain is DGGITQSPKYLFRKEGQNVTLSCEQNLNHDAMYWYRQDPGQGLRLIYYSQIVNDFQKGDIAEGYSVSREKKESFPLTVTSAQKNPTAFYLCASSPARAEETQYFGPGTRLLVL.